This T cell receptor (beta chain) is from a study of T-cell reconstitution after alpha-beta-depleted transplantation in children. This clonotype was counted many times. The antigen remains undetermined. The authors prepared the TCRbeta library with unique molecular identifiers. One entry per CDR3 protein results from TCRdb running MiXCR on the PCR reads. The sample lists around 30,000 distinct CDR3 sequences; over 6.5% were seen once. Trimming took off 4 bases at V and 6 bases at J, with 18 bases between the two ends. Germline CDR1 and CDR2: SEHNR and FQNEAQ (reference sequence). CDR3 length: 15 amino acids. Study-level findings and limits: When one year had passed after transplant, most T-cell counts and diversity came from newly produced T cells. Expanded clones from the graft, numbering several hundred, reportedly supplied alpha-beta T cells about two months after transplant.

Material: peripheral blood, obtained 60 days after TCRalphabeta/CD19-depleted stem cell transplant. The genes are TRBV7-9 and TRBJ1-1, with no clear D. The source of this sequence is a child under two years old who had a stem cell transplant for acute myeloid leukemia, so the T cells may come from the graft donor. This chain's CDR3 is CASSYWPTLSSEAFF. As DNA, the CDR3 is TGTGCCAGCAGCTACTGGCCCACCCTGAGCTCTGAAGCTTTCTTT.